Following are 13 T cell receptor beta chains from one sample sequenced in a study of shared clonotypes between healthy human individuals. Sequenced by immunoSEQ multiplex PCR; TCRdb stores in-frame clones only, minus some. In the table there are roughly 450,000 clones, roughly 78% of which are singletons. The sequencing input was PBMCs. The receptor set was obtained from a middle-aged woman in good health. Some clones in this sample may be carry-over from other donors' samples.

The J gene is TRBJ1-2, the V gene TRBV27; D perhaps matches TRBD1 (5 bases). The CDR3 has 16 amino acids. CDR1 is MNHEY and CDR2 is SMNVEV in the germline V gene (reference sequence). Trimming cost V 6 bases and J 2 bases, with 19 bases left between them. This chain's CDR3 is CASSSSPGRSNYGYTF. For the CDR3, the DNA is TGTGCCAGCAGCAGCAGCCCGGGGCGATCGAACTATGGCTACACCTTC.

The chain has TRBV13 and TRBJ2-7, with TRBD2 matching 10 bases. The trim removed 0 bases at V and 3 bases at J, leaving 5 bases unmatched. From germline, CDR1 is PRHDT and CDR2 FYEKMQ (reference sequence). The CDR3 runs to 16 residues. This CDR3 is CASSLGLAGANYEQYF. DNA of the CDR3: TGTGCCAGCAGCTTAGGCCTAGCGGGAGCAAACTACGAGCAGTACTTC.

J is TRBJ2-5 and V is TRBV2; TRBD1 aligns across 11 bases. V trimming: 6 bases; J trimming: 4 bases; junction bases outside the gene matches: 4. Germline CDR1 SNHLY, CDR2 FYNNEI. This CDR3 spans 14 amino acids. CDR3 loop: CASSLGTGGETQYF. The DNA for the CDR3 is TGTGCCAGCAGCCTCGGGACAGGGGGAGAGACCCAGTACTTC.

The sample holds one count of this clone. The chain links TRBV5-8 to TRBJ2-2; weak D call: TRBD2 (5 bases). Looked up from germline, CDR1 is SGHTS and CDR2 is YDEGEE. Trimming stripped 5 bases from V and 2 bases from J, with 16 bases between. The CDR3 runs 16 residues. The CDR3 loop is CASSNGKPINTGELFF. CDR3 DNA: TGTGCCAGCAGTAACGGGAAGCCCATCAACACCGGGGAGCTGTTTTTT.

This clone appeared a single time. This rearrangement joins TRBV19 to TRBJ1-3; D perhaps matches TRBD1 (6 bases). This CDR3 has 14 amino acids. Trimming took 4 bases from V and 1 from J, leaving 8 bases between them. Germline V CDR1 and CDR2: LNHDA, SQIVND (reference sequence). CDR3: CASSRQVSGNTIYF. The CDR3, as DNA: TGTGCCAGTAGTAGACAGGTTTCTGGAAACACCATATATTTT.

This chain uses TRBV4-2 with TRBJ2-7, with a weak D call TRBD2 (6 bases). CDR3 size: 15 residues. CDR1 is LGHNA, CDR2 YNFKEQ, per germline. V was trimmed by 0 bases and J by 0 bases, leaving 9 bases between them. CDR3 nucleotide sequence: TGTGCCAGCAGCCAAGAATGGGACTTCTCCTACGAGCAGTACTTC. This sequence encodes CASSQEWDFSYEQYF.

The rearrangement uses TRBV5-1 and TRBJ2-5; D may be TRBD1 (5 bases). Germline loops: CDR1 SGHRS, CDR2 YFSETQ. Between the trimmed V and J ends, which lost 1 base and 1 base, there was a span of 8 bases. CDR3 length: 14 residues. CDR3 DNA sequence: TGCGCCAGCAGCTTGTGGGGCAGCCAAGAGACCCAGTACTTC. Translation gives CASSLWGSQETQYF.

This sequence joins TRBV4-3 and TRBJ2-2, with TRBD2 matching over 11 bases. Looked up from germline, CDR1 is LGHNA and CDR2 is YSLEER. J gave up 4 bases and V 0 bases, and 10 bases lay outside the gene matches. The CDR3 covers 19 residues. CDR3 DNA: TGCGCCAGCAGCCAAGATTGGGTCGGGCTAGCGGGAGGCACCGGGGAGCTGTTTTTT. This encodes CASSQDWVGLAGGTGELFF.

The CDR3 region is CASSVDGGGITDTQYF. The CDR3 nucleotides are TGTGCCAGCAGCGTAGACGGCGGGGGGATTACAGATACGCAGTATTTT. V gene TRBV9 combines with J gene TRBJ2-3; 8 nucleotides agree with TRBD2. The germline CDR1 and CDR2 sequences are SGDLS and YYNGEE. The CDR3 is made up of 16 amino acids. V was clipped by 0 bases and J by 3 bases; unmatched bases: 6.

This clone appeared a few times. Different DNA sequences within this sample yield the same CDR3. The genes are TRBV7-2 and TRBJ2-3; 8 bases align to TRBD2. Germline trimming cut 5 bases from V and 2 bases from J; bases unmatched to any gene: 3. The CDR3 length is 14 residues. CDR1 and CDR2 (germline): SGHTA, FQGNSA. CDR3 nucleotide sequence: TGTGCCAGCAGCCTGGGACTAGTCACAGATACGCAGTATTTT. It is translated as CASSLGLVTDTQYF.

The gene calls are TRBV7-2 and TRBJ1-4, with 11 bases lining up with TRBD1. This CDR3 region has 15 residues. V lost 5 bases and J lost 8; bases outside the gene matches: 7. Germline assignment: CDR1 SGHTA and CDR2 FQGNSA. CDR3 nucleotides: TGTGCCAGCAGCGGGCGGACAGGGGGCAACGAAAAACTGTTTTTT. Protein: CASSGRTGGNEKLFF.

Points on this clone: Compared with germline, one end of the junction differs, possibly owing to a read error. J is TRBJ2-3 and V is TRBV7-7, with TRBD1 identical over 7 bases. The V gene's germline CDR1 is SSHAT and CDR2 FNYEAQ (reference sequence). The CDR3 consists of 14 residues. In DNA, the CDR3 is TGTGCTAGCAGCTTGGGACAGTACACAGATACGCAGTATTTT. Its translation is CASSLGQYTDTQYF.

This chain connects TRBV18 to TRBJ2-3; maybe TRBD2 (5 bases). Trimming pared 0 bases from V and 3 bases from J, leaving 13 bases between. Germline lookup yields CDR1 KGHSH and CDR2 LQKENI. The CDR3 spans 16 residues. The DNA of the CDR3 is TGTGCCAGCTCACCACCGGCTCTACCGGGGACAGATACGCAGTATTTT. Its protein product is CASSPPALPGTDTQYF.